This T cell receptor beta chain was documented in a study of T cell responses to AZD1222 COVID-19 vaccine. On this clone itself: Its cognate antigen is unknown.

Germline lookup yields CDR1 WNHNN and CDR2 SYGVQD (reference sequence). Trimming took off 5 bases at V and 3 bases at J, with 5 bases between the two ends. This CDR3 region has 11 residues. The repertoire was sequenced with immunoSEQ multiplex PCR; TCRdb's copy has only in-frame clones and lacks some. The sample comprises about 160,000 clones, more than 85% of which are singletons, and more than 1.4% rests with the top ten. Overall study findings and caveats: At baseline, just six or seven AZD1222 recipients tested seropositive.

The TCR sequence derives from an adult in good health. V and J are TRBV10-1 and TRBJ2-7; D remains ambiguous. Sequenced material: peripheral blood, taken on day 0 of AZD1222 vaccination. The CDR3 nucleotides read TGCGCCAGCAGTTCCTACTACGAGCAGTACTTC. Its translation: CASSSYYEQYF.